Presented here are 15 T cell receptor beta chains from one specimen sequenced in a study of blood T cell repertoires in COVID-19. The assay was immunoSEQ multiplex PCR, and TCRdb's table has in-frame clones only and misses some. There are about 400,000 clones in the sample; about 89% occur only once, and approximately 4.3% lies in the top ten. The specimen was peripheral blood. These receptor sequences come from a woman in her twenties or thirties with acute or convalescent COVID-19.

The V call is TRBV6-5, the J call TRBJ2-5; 8 positions match TRBD1. CDR1 is MNHEY, CDR2 SVGAGI, per germline. After removal of 7 bases from V and 0 bases from J, the junction contained 7 bases not matched to a gene. CDR3 size: 15 residues. The chain's CDR3 is CASTHRGANQETQYF. The CDR3 region has the DNA TGTGCCAGCACCCACAGGGGGGCGAACCAAGAGACCCAGTACTTC.

This CDR3 is CASRTQNQETQYF. The CDR3 bases are TGCGCCAGCAGAACACAGAACCAAGAGACCCAGTACTTC. This chain connects TRBV5-1 to TRBJ2-5; D is uncertain. The CDR3 covers 13 residues. Germline values: CDR1 SGHRS, CDR2 YFSETQ. The V end lost 5 bases, the J end lost 0 bases, and 8 bases lay between the germline ends.

CDR3 sequence reads: CASKTTGENEKLFF. CDR3 nucleotides: TGTGCCAGCAAAACGACAGGAGAGAATGAAAAACTGTTTTTT. This chain connects TRBV11-1 to TRBJ1-4; D may be TRBD1 (6 bases). The CDR3 is 14 residues long. Trimming removed 7 bases from V and 5 bases from J, with 14 bases in between. Germline V CDR1 and CDR2: SGHAT, FQDESV (reference sequence). Together with reference TRBV11-1 and TRBJ1-4, the CDR3 gives the full variable domain: EAEVAQSPRYKITEKSQAVAFWCDPISGHATLYWYRQILGQGPELLVQFQDESVVDDSQLPKDRFSAERLKGVDSTLKIQPAELGDSAMYLCASKTTGENEKLFFGSGTQLSVL.

This sequence joins TRBV7-6 and TRBJ2-7; D might be TRBD2 (5 bases). Trimming took 8 bases from V and 1 from J, leaving 12 bases between them. The CDR3 runs to 13 residues. CDR1 is SGHVS, CDR2 FNYEAQ, per germline. The CDR3 protein is CASGTRESYEQYF. The CDR3 DNA follows: TGTGCCAGCGGTACTAGAGAGTCCTACGAGCAGTACTTC.

There are many counts of this clone. The V and J genes are TRBV2 and TRBJ1-2; TRBD1 aligns across 7 bases. Germline assignment: CDR1 SNHLY and CDR2 FYNNEI. The ends lost 10 bases at V and 0 bases at J; junction bases unmatched: 17. CDR3 size: 17 residues. This chain's CDR3 is CATKAQTGWIANYGYTF. The CDR3, as DNA: TGTGCCACCAAGGCCCAGACAGGGTGGATTGCTAACTATGGCTACACCTTC.

V and J are TRBV11-3 and TRBJ2-3, with D unclear. Germline V gene lookup returns CDR1 SGHNT and CDR2 YENEEA. The CDR3 covers 14 residues. Trimming removed 1 base at V and 8 bases at J, with 13 bases between. The CDR3 DNA is TGTGCCAGCAGCTTAGGTCTTGGCATAAGTACGCAGTATTTT. This sequence encodes CASSLGLGISTQYF.

The rearrangement joins TRBV2 to TRBJ2-7; 9 nucleotides agree with TRBD2. The V gene end was trimmed by 5 bases and the J gene end by 7 bases; junction bases not matched to a gene: 9. CDR3 length: 14 residues. Germline CDR1 SNHLY, CDR2 FYNNEI. The CDR3 region is CASSKGLAGGEQYF. The CDR3 DNA sequence: TGTGCCAGCAGTAAGGGACTAGCAGGCGGGGAGCAGTACTTC.

The chain carries TRBV11-2 and TRBJ2-5; TRBD1 is a possible D gene (5 bases). The CDR3 totals 13 residues. The V gene's germline CDR1 is SGHAT and CDR2 FQNNGV. Trimming pared 1 base from V and 3 bases from J, leaving 6 bases between. The CDR3 loop reads CASSLGTKETQYF. CDR3 DNA: TGTGCCAGCAGCTTAGGGACAAAAGAGACCCAGTACTTC.

The chain carries TRBV7-6 and TRBJ1-4, with TRBD1 identical over 7 bases. This CDR3 is built from 17 residues. V trimming: 0 bases; J trimming: 10 bases; junction bases outside the gene matches: 14. The germline gives CDR1 SGHVS, CDR2 FNYEAQ. The CDR3 nucleotides read TGTGCCAGCAGCTTAGCGGGACAGTCGACGAGGTTGGGAAAACTGTTTTTT. Translation gives CASSLAGQSTRLGKLFF.

The chain links TRBV9 to TRBJ2-7; perhaps TRBD2 as D (6 bases). V was cut by 4 bases and J by 4 bases, with 18 bases left in between. CDR3 length: 15 residues. Germline CDR1 SGDLS, CDR2 YYNGEE. The CDR3 nucleotides read TGTGCCAGCAGCTCCAGCCCGGGGGACGGTTACGAGCAGTACTTC. It encodes CASSSSPGDGYEQYF.

The V call is TRBV4-2, the J call TRBJ2-7; 10 bases line up with TRBD2. The CDR3 contains 18 residues. Germline loops: CDR1 LGHNA, CDR2 YNFKEQ. V lost 0 bases to trimming and J lost 0 bases; unmatched junction nucleotides: 8. CDR3 sequence: CASSQDSSGGGISYEQYF. DNA of the CDR3: TGTGCCAGCAGCCAAGACAGCAGCGGGGGGGGGATCTCCTACGAGCAGTACTTC.

A word on this clone: The sample contains more than one DNA sequence encoding this CDR3. The V call is TRBV9, the J call TRBJ2-5, with TRBD2 matching over 15 bases. The CDR3 has 16 amino acids. V was pared by 2 bases and J by 2 bases, with 1 base of the junction left unmatched. Germline V gene sequence: CDR1 SGDLS, CDR2 YYNGEE. The CDR3 reads CASSVGTSGGQETQYF. The CDR3 region has the DNA TGTGCCAGCAGCGTTGGGACTAGCGGGGGGCAAGAGACCCAGTACTTC.

This clone showed up just once. V is TRBV18 and J is TRBJ1-4; 7 positions agree with TRBD1. The CDR3 consists of 15 residues. From germline, CDR1 is KGHSH and CDR2 LQKENI. Trimming took 3 bases from V and 0 from J; bases not matched to a gene: 1. CDR3 DNA: TGTGCCAGCTCACCGGGACAGTCAACTAATGAAAAACTGTTTTTT. This codes for CASSPGQSTNEKLFF.

DNA for the CDR3: TGTGCCAGCAGTTCGACTGGGGGCTACACCTTC. Translating gives CASSSTGGYTF. The V and J genes are TRBV6-5 and TRBJ1-2; D unresolved. The CDR3 has 11 amino acids. The V gene's germline CDR1 is MNHEY and CDR2 SVGAGI. Trimming took 4 bases from V and 8 from J, leaving 8 bases between them.

In this sample, this clone turned up once. V usage is TRBV29-1 and J usage is TRBJ1-5; no reliable D call. This CDR3 has 12 amino acids. The germline V gene has CDR1 SQVTM and CDR2 ANQGSEA. V dropped 5 bases and J dropped 4 bases, with 9 bases sitting between them. The CDR3 region is CSVLGRNQPQHF. The CDR3 DNA follows: TGCAGCGTTCTAGGGAGAAATCAGCCCCAGCATTTT.